The clone carrying this T cell receptor beta chain showed up just a few times. Antigen specificity is unknown. The protocol was immunoSEQ multiplex PCR, while the TCRdb copy is restricted to in-frame clones and leaves out a portion. The sample includes 150,000 to 200,000 clones, roughly nine tenths of them seen just once. These data are taken from a study of T cell responses to AZD1222 COVID-19 vaccine. General study findings and limits: The donor group comprised mostly white British people and more females; the analysis possibly underestimated clonal diversity. Epitopes outside B.1.351 and B.1.1.7 mutated regions reportedly drew nearly half of spike TCRs.

The CDR3 is 13 residues long. CDR1 is LGHNT and CDR2 is FRNRAP in the germline V gene. Losses at the gene ends were 4 bases for V and 5 bases for J; bases not matched to a gene: 2. This clonotype was obtained from an adult in good health. The genes are TRBV12-5 and TRBJ1-5; the match to TRBD1 covers 7 bases. Sequences were derived from peripheral blood, sampled on day 0 of AZD1222 vaccination. The CDR3 DNA reads as TGTGCTAGTGGTTACAGGGGAGATCAGCCCCAGCATTTT. It specifies CASGYRGDQPQHF.